The 26 T cell receptor beta chains below were found in one sample sequenced in a study of CD8+CD57+ T cells in acquired aplastic anemia. For CDR3 and TCR beta VDJ profiling, genomic DNA was the template used. A single record per CDR3 protein comes from TCRdb applying MiXCR to the reads. The sample lists more than 100,000 distinct CDR3 sequences; roughly 40% were seen once. Specimen: sorted CD4+, CD8+, or CD8+CD57+ T cells (not recorded which) from PBMCs. The receptor set was obtained from a human donor in good health, serving as a control.

The V call is TRBV2, the J call TRBJ2-1, with 7 bases lining up with TRBD1. The CDR3 totals 15 residues. CDR1 SNHLY and CDR2 FYNNEI come from the germline V gene. Germline trimming cut 5 bases from V and 5 bases from J; bases unmatched to any gene: 9. The DNA for the CDR3 is TGTGCCAGCAGTTTAGAAGGGGGCAGGCACAATGAGCAGTTCTTC. Its translation: CASSLEGGRHNEQFF.

The chain uses TRBV15 and TRBJ1-6; 7 positions match TRBD1. V dropped 3 bases and J dropped 10; count of bases not matched to a gene: 3. This CDR3 comprises 13 residues. The germline V gene encodes CDR1 LNHNV and CDR2 YYDKDF (reference sequence). CDR3 in DNA: TGTGCCACCAGCAGGACAGGGCTCTCACCCCTCCACTTT. Its translation is CATSRTGLSPLHF.

The V call is TRBV11-2, the J call TRBJ1-1, with D possibly matching TRBD1 (6 bases). The CDR3 has 18 amino acids. CDR1 and CDR2 (germline): SGHAT, FQNNGV. The germline V and J ends were trimmed by 9 bases and 0 bases, with 26 bases remaining between them. The CDR3 reads CARIRGGGDGEMNTEAFF. The CDR3 nucleotides read TGTGCCAGAATAAGAGGAGGGGGGGATGGGGAAATGAACACTGAAGCTTTCTTT.

In this sample, this clonotype turned up many times. The gene calls are TRBV12-3 or TRBV12-4 and TRBJ1-4; D remains unclear. CDR3 size: 14 residues. V lost 10 bases and J 0 bases, leaving 12 bases between the germline ends. CDR3: CATPLIATNEKLFF. The CDR3 coding sequence is TGTGCCACCCCCCTTATTGCAACTAATGAAAAACTGTTTTTT.

The table lists this clonotype with a few counts. The rearrangement uses TRBV2 and TRBJ2-1, with D perhaps being TRBD1 or TRBD2 (5 bases each). The CDR3 consists of 13 residues. Trimming removed 5 bases at V and 5 bases at J, with 10 bases between. Germline V gene data show CDR1 as SNHLY and CDR2 as FYNNEI. The CDR3 loop reads CASSRDQDNEQFF. CDR3 DNA sequence: TGTGCCAGCAGTAGGGACCAGGACAATGAGCAGTTCTTC.

This clonotype was observed many times. The rearrangement uses TRBV9 and TRBJ1-1; D gene uncertain. V was shortened by 1 base and J by 4 bases, with 14 bases between the two germline ends. Germline V gives CDR1 SGDLS, CDR2 YYNGEE. The CDR3 consists of 15 residues. CDR3 DNA sequence: TGTGCCAGCAGCGTACGCCATAGAGGAAGCACTGAAGCTTTCTTT. Its translation is CASSVRHRGSTEAFF.

Comment on this clonotype: This may be a read error, as it is one base from a much larger clone. The missing conserved phenylalanine or tryptophan at the end of this CDR3 makes a read error likely. The chain couples TRBV7-9 to TRBJ2-1, with TRBD2 identical over 11 bases. J gave up 4 bases and V 2 bases, and 4 bases lay outside the gene matches. The CDR3 loop spans 16 amino acids. The germline gives CDR1 SEHNR, CDR2 FQNEAQ (reference sequence). The CDR3 DNA sequence: TGTGCCAGCAGCTTATCCGGGACTAGCGGATACAATGAGCAGTTCTCC. Protein sequence: CASSLSGTSGYNEQFS.

This clonotype was recorded many times. One end of the junction is discordant with germline, which a read error may explain. This sequence joins TRBV19 and TRBJ1-5; D not certain. Germline lookup yields CDR1 LNHDA and CDR2 SQIVND (reference sequence). The CDR3 consists of 16 residues. The CDR3 reads CASSMPARPGDQLQHF. The CDR3 DNA is TGTGCCAGTAGTATGCCAGCGAGGCCCGGGGATCAGCTCCAGCATTTT.

Concerning this clonotype itself: This sequence may be a read error, since a much larger clone differs from it by one base. The chain joins TRBV9 to TRBJ1-6; D perhaps matches TRBD1 (6 bases). Trimming pared 5 bases from V and 8 bases from J, leaving 14 bases between. This CDR3 has 14 residues. Germline V gives CDR1 SGDLS, CDR2 YYNGEE. In nucleotides, the CDR3 is TGTGCCAGCAGAGGAACAGGGAGTGATTCACCCCTCCACTTT. Translated, it gives CASRGTGSDSPLHF.

This sequence joins TRBV2 and TRBJ2-7, with a possible D match to TRBD2 (5 bases). Trimming removed 10 bases at V and 3 bases at J, with 10 bases between. Per germline, CDR1 SNHLY and CDR2 FYNNEI. The CDR3 spans 11 residues. For the CDR3, the DNA is TGTGCCACGACGGGGATCTACGAGCAGTACTTC. It yields the protein CATTGIYEQYF.

The V and J genes are TRBV10-1 and TRBJ2-1; 9 bases are a match to TRBD1. CDR1 is WNHNN and CDR2 is SYGVQD in the germline V gene (reference sequence). The CDR3 totals 13 residues. Unmatched junction bases numbered 6, after V lost 8 bases and J lost 7 bases. CDR3 amino acids: CASGGTGMNEQFF. The CDR3 region has the DNA TGCGCCAGCGGAGGGACAGGGATGAATGAGCAGTTCTTC.

This clonotype has a count of ten or more. The chain recombines TRBV18 with TRBJ2-7; D is unclear. CDR1 KGHSH and CDR2 LQKENI come from the germline V gene. This CDR3 has 14 residues. Deletions cut 5 bases from V and 3 bases from J, with 14 bases between. The CDR3 region has the DNA TGTGCCAGCTCAGAAGGAGCATCCCACTACGAGCAGTACTTC. Residues: CASSEGASHYEQYF.

This clonotype was picked up one time. This sequence may be a read error, since a much larger clone differs from it by one base. The chain recombines TRBV20-1 with TRBJ1-3, with D unclear. The CDR3 consists of 11 residues. From germline, CDR1 is DFQATT and CDR2 SNEGSKA (reference sequence). The CDR3 nucleotides are TGCAGTGCTAGAATCGGGAACACCACATATTTT. As protein: CSARIGNTTYF.

The chain has TRBV7-9 and TRBJ1-6, with D possibly TRBD1 on 5 matching bases. The V and J ends lost 3 bases and 10 bases respectively, with 10 bases between them. The CDR3 is 13 residues long. Germline CDR1 and CDR2: SEHNR and FQNEAQ (reference sequence). The CDR3 DNA sequence: TGTGCCAGCAGCTTTCAGGGTCGCTCACCCCTCCACTTT. It translates to CASSFQGRSPLHF.

This clonotype has at least ten counts. V and J are TRBV9 and TRBJ2-1; no reliable D call. V gave up 1 base and J gave up 1 base, with 6 bases separating them. The V gene's germline CDR1 is SGDLS and CDR2 YYNGEE. The CDR3 sequence is 14 residues long. The CDR3 coding sequence is TGTGCCAGCAGCGTATCCAGTTCCTACAATGAGCAGTTCTTC. It encodes CASSVSSSYNEQFF.

This clonotype was counted ten times or more. J is TRBJ1-2 and V is TRBV18; 8 bases fit TRBD1. This CDR3 contains 15 residues. The V gene's germline CDR1 is KGHSH and CDR2 LQKENI. V lost 2 bases, J lost 4 bases, and 6 bases stayed unmatched. The CDR3 region is CASSPALGQAYGYTF. CDR3 nucleotide sequence: TGTGCCAGCTCACCAGCTTTGGGACAGGCCTATGGCTACACCTTC. The variable domain in full, completed from reference TRBV18 and TRBJ1-2, reads NAGVMQNPRHLVRRRGQEARLRCSPMKGHSHVYWYRQLPEEGLKFMVYLQKENIIDESGMPKERFSAEFPKEGPSILRIQQVVRGDSAAYFCASSPALGQAYGYTFGSGTRLTVV.

A remark on this clonotype: This clone may be a read error of a much larger clone one base away. This sequence joins TRBV20-1 and TRBJ2-4; no definite D call. Germline CDR1 DFQATT, CDR2 SNEGSKA (reference sequence). This CDR3 spans 13 amino acids. The CDR3: CSASIAAKNIQCF. In nucleotides, the CDR3 is TGCAGTGCTAGTATAGCTGCCAAAAACATTCAGTGCTTC.

The chain has TRBV18 and TRBJ1-1; 7 positions agree with TRBD1. The germline gives CDR1 KGHSH, CDR2 LQKENI. The CDR3 extends over 15 amino acids. The V segment lost 3 bases and the J segment 0 bases; nucleotides outside the gene matches: 4. CDR3 sequence (DNA): TGTGCCAGCTCACCTCTGGGACAGATGAACACTGAAGCTTTCTTT. Residues: CASSPLGQMNTEAFF.

In this sample, this clonotype turned up a few times. The J gene is TRBJ1-4, the V gene TRBV10-3; no clear D gene. This CDR3 spans 15 amino acids. Germline values: CDR1 ENHRY, CDR2 SYGVKD. Trimming shortened V by 2 bases and J by 0 bases, and 7 bases separated the two germline ends. The CDR3, as DNA: TGTGCCATCAGTGAGAAGGGTTCAACTAATGAAAAACTGTTTTTT. Amino acids: CAISEKGSTNEKLFF.

V gene TRBV2 combines with J gene TRBJ2-7; 10 bases align to TRBD1. The germline V gene encodes CDR1 SNHLY and CDR2 FYNNEI. V dropped 4 bases and J dropped 1; count of bases not matched to a gene: 7. The CDR3 length is 16 residues. The CDR3 DNA reads as TGTGCCAGCAGTGCGGCGACAGGGGGCTCGTCCTACGAGCAGTACTTC. This encodes CASSAATGGSSYEQYF.

This clonotype was detected ten times or more. The J gene is TRBJ2-1, the V gene TRBV19; 8 nucleotides line up with TRBD2. There are 14 residues in the CDR3. The V gene end was trimmed by 5 bases and the J gene end by 2 bases; junction bases not matched to a gene: 2. Germline CDR1 reads LNHDA; CDR2 reads SQIVND (reference sequence). This CDR3 is CASSPSGPYNEQFF. Here the CDR3 DNA reads TGTGCCAGTAGTCCTAGCGGGCCCTACAATGAGCAGTTCTTC.

This clonotype was found many times. Here the CDR3 reads CASGLPRVGETQYF. In DNA, the CDR3 is TGTGCTAGTGGTTTGCCCAGGGTGGGAGAGACCCAGTACTTC. The chain has TRBV12-5 and TRBJ2-5, with a tentative D call TRBD1 (5 bases). There are 14 residues in the CDR3. V was trimmed by 2 bases and J by 4 bases, leaving 11 bases between them. Germline V gene sequence: CDR1 LGHNT, CDR2 FRNRAP.

This clonotype was seen just once. The gene calls are TRBV2 and TRBJ1-2; weak D call: TRBD1 (5 bases). Between the trimmed V and J ends, which lost 6 bases and 5 bases, there was a span of 13 bases. CDR3 length equals 13 residues. CDR1 and CDR2 (germline): SNHLY, FYNNEI. The CDR3 is CASRDGRDYGYTF. CDR3 DNA sequence: TGTGCCAGCAGAGACGGCAGGGATTATGGCTACACCTTC.

This clonotype has only a few counts. The chain combines TRBV15 with TRBJ1-2, with D unresolved. V dropped 0 bases and J dropped 4 bases, with 9 bases sitting between them. Germline CDR1 LNHNV, CDR2 YYDKDF (reference sequence). CDR3 length: 14 residues. CDR3 sequence (DNA): TGTGCCACCAGCAGAGATCAAGGGTTCTATGGCTACACCTTC. Its protein is CATSRDQGFYGYTF.

The table lists this clonotype with many counts. J is TRBJ2-3 and V is TRBV19, with D perhaps TRBD1 (5 bases). The CDR3 loop spans 18 amino acids. CDR1 and CDR2 from the germline V gene are LNHDA and SQIVND (reference sequence). The ends were cut back, 0 bases at V and 0 bases at J, with 16 bases in the middle. The CDR3 DNA reads TGTGCCAGTAGTATAGATCACACAGGCCGACCTAGCACAGATACGCAGTATTTT. It translates to CASSIDHTGRPSTDTQYF.

The chain recombines TRBV19 with TRBJ2-2; no clear D. The germline V gene has CDR1 LNHDA and CDR2 SQIVND (reference sequence). V lost 3 bases to trimming and J lost 4 bases, with 9 bases between them. The CDR3 has 14 amino acids. This chain's CDR3 is CASSIWQATGELFF. CDR3 sequence (DNA): TGTGCCAGTAGTATCTGGCAGGCCACCGGGGAGCTGTTTTTT.